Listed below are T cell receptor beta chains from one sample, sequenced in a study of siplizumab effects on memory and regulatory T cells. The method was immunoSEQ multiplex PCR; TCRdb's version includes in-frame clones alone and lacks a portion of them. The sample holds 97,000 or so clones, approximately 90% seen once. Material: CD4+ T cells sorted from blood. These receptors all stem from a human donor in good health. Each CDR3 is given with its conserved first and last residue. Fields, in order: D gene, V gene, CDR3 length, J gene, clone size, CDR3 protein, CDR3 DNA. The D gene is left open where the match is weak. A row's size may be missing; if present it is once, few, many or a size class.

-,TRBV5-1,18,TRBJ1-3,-,CASSTGGLGGYSGNTIYF,TGCGCCAGCAGCACGGGAGGTCTTGGCGGATACTCAGGAAACACCATATATTTT
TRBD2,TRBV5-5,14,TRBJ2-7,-,CASSSGLAVSEQYF,TGTGCCAGCAGCTCGGGACTAGCGGTCTCCGAGCAGTACTTC
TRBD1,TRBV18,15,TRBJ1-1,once,CASSPLRTGETEAFF,TGTGCCAGCTCACCACTAAGGACAGGGGAGACTGAAGCTTTCTTT
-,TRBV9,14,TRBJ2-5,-,CASSVGGRQETQYF,TGTGCCAGCAGCGTAGGGGGGCGGCAAGAGACCCAGTACTTC
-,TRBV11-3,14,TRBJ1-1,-,CASSSQDKNTEAFF,TGTGCCAGCAGCTCCCAAGACAAGAACACTGAAGCTTTCTTT
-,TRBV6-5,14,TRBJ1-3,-,CASSRTGSGNTIYF,TGTGCCAGCAGTAGAACAGGGTCTGGAAACACCATATATTTT
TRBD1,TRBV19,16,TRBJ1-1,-,CASTDRGRLSWTEAFF,TGTGCCAGTACCGACAGGGGGCGTCTCAGTTGGACTGAAGCTTTCTTT
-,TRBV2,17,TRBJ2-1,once,CANRGVSGTDSYNEQFF,TGTGCCAACCGGGGGGTCTCCGGGACAGACTCCTACAATGAGCAGTTCTTC
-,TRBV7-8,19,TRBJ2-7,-,CASSLYSLQYGTANYEQYF,TGTGCCAGCAGCTTATATTCATTACAGTATGGAACGGCCAACTACGAGCAGTACTTC
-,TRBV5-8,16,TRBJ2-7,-,CASSLVAFGEGYEQYF,TGTGCCAGCAGCTTAGTGGCGTTCGGGGAAGGATACGAGCAGTACTTC
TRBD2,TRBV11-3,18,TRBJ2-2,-,CASSPGEGAGGSAGELFF,TGTGCCAGCAGCCCTGGAGAGGGAGCGGGAGGGTCTGCTGGGGAGCTGTTTTTT
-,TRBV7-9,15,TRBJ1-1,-,CASSPSRDENTEAFF,TGTGCCAGCAGCCCTAGCAGGGATGAAAACACTGAAGCTTTCTTT
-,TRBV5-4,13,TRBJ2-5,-,CASTFSAGETQYF,TGTGCCAGCACCTTCTCGGCGGGAGAGACCCAGTACTTC
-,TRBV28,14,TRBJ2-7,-,CASRSVGRLYEQYF,TGTGCCAGCAGGTCGGTTGGCAGGCTCTACGAGCAGTACTTC
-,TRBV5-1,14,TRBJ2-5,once,CASSSIRSEETQYF,TGCGCCAGCAGCTCAATCAGGAGCGAAGAGACCCAGTACTTC
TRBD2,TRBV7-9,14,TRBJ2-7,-,CASSQTGTSDEQYF,TGTGCCAGCAGCCAGACCGGGACTAGCGACGAGCAGTACTTC
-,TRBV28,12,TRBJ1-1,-,CASSTAQGYAFF,TGTGCCAGCAGTACAGCACAGGGTTATGCTTTCTTT
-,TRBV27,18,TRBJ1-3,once,CASSLSAWGPFSGNTIYF,TGTGCCAGCAGTTTAAGCGCGTGGGGCCCCTTCTCTGGAAACACCATATATTTT
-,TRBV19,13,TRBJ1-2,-,CASSRSRAYGYTF,TGTGCCAGTAGTCGCAGCCGGGCCTATGGCTACACCTTC
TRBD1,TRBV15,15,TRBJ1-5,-,CATSRADRVHQPQHF,TGTGCCACCAGCAGAGCGGACAGGGTTCATCAGCCCCAGCATTTT
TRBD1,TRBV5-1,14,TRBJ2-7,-,CASSYWTGSYEQYF,TGCGCCAGCAGCTACTGGACAGGGAGCTACGAGCAGTACTTC
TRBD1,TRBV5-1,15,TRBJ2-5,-,CASSLDVQGKETQYF,TGCGCCAGCAGCTTGGATGTACAGGGGAAAGAGACCCAGTACTTC
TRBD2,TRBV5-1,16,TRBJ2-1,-,CASSLSPGTRVNEQFF,TGCGCCAGCAGCTTGTCCCCCGGGACTAGGGTCAATGAGCAGTTCTTC
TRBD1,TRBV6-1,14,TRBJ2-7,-,CASKDRGRGYEQYF,TGTGCCAGCAAGGACAGGGGTAGGGGCTACGAGCAGTACTTC
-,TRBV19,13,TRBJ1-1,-,CASKLWGTTEAFF,TGTGCCAGTAAGTTATGGGGGACCACTGAAGCTTTCTTT
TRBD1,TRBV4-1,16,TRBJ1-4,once,CASSQIADRGKEKLFF,TGCGCCAGCAGCCAGATCGCTGACAGGGGAAAGGAAAAACTGTTTTTT
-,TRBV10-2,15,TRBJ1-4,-,CASSESKGGIEKLFF,TGCGCCAGCAGTGAGTCGAAGGGGGGAATCGAAAAACTGTTTTTT
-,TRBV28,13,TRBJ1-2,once,CASSAGAGYGYTF,TGTGCCAGCAGTGCAGGGGCGGGCTATGGCTACACCTTC
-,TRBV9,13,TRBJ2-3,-,CASSVMGTDTQYF,TGTGCCAGCAGCGTTATGGGAACAGATACGCAGTATTTT
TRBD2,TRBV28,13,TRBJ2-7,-,CASRPSGINEQYF,TGTGCCAGCAGGCCAAGCGGGATCAACGAGCAGTACTTC
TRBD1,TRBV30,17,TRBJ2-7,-,CAWSVRLGGRSSYEQYF,TGTGCCTGGAGTGTAAGGTTAGGGGGCAGATCCTCTTACGAGCAGTACTTC
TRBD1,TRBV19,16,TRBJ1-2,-,CASSIVTQGESYGYTF,TGTGCCAGTAGTATAGTGACCCAGGGGGAGTCCTATGGCTACACCTTC
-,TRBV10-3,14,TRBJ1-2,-,CAISEGRNNYGYTF,TGTGCCATCAGTGAGGGACGAAACAACTATGGCTACACCTTC
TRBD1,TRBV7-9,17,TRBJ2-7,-,CASSPVTGGANSYEQYF,TGTGCCAGCAGCCCCGTAACAGGGGGCGCAAACTCCTACGAGCAGTACTTC
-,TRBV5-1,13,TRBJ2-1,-,CASSPDLYNEQFF,TGCGCCAGCAGCCCGGACCTTTACAATGAGCAGTTCTTC
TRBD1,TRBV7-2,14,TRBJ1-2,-,CASSFYDRDYGYTF,TGTGCCAGCAGCTTTTACGACAGGGACTATGGCTACACCTTC
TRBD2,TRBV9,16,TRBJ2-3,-,CASSAGLAGVKDTQYF,TGTGCCAGCAGCGCCGGACTAGCGGGAGTTAAGGATACGCAGTATTTT
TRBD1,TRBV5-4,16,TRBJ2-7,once,CASSLFGQGASYEQYF,TGTGCCAGCAGCTTGTTTGGTCAGGGGGCGTCCTACGAGCAGTACTTC
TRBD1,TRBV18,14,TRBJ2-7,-,CASSDMPGGNEQYF,TGTGCCAGCTCAGACATGCCAGGGGGCAACGAGCAGTACTTC
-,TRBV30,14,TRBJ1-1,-,CAGADPPVETEAFF,TGTGCTGGGGCTGACCCGCCAGTGGAAACTGAAGCTTTCTTT
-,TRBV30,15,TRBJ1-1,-,CAWSALRSMNTEAFF,TGTGCCTGGAGCGCTTTGCGCTCCATGAACACTGAAGCTTTCTTT
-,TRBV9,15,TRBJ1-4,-,CASSALGRTNEKLFF,TGTGCCAGCAGCGCCTTGGGCAGAACTAATGAAAAACTGTTTTTT
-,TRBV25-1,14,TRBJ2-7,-,CASSGGQNSYEQYF,TGTGCCAGCAGCGGGGGACAGAACTCCTACGAGCAGTACTTC
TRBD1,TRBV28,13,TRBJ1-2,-,CASRDRGLHGYTF,TGTGCCAGCAGGGACAGGGGCCTCCATGGCTACACCTTC
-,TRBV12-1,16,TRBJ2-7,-,CASSLPTSYRAYEQYF,TGTGCCAGCAGCTTGCCCACTAGCTATCGGGCCTACGAGCAGTACTTC
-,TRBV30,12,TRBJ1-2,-,CAWVDRNYGYTF,TGTGCCTGGGTCGACAGAAACTATGGCTACACCTTC
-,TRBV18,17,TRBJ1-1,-,CASRKATGRVMNTEAFF,TGTGCCAGCAGAAAGGCGACAGGACGGGTAATGAACACTGAAGCTTTCTTT
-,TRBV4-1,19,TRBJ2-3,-,CASRGLSLKQGVGADTQYF,TGCGCCAGCAGAGGACTTTCTTTGAAGCAAGGGGTAGGCGCAGATACGCAGTATTTT
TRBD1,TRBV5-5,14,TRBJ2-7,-,CASSQSGQSYEQYF,TGTGCCAGCAGTCAATCGGGACAGAGCTACGAGCAGTACTTC
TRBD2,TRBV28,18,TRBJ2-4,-,CASSPTKLADLAKNIQYF,TGTGCCAGCAGCCCTACAAAACTAGCGGACCTAGCCAAAAACATTCAGTACTTC
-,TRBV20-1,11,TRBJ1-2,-,CSAPIVYGYTF,TGCAGTGCCCCAATCGTCTATGGCTACACCTTC